This T cell receptor (beta chain) emerged from a study of blood T cell repertoires in COVID-19. Study context: Samples taken during acute and convalescent COVID-19 were collected in the United States, Italy and Spain.

Study processing details: Reference gene primer amplification gave nucleated cell count estimates. The protocol was immunoSEQ multiplex PCR, while the TCRdb copy is restricted to in-frame clones and leaves out a portion. The DNA gave D and trimming, while V, J and clone size come from that table. The sample has approximately 320,000 clones; roughly 85% are singletons. This clone has ten or more counts. The CDR3 is 14 amino acids. Germline assignment: CDR1 SNHLY and CDR2 FYNNEI. The V gene lost 4 bases and the J gene lost 9 bases, with 13 bases spanning the gap. The sample taken for sequencing was peripheral blood. The genes are TRBV2 and TRBJ1-6, with D maybe TRBD1 (5 bases). The source is a human donor in a cohort sampled during active COVID-19. CDR3 DNA sequence: TGTGCCAGCAGTGGGACGCACGGGGGTTCACCCCTCCACTTT. As protein: CASSGTHGGSPLHF.